Reported below is one T cell receptor beta chain. This specimen belongs to a study of blood T cell repertoires in COVID-19. Study in general: Whether acute or convalescent, the COVID-19 samples came from the United States, Italy and Spain. From T cells, B-cell-depleted T cells, or PBMCs came the material, which was cDNA or gDNA.

CDR1 and CDR2 from the germline V gene are KGHSH and LQKENI. Between the trimmed V and J ends, which lost 3 bases and 2 bases, there was a span of 16 bases. CDR3 length equals 16 residues. In the source study's methods: Scientists estimated how many nucleated cells there were by amplifying reference gene primers. Libraries were prepared by immunoSEQ multiplex PCR; TCRdb keeps only in-frame clonotypes and omits some of them. V and J calls and clone size are those listed in that table; D and trimming were worked out from the DNA. The table includes more than 70,000 clones, 75% to 95% detected once. This chain connects TRBV18 to TRBJ1-2; the D gene is possibly TRBD1 (6 bases). The sample taken for sequencing was peripheral blood. This clonotype was sampled from a woman in her late teens or twenties with acute or convalescent COVID-19. The CDR3 DNA sequence: TGTGCCAGCTCACCGCCTAACAGGGATATCAACTATGGCTACACCTTC. This codes for CASSPPNRDINYGYTF.